This T cell receptor beta chain was documented in a study of CDR3 diversity in severe acne. This clonotype was seen more than once but under ten times. The V end was cut by 6 bases, the J end by 0 bases, with 15 bases between. The CDR3 runs 16 residues. Each CDR3 protein gets one entry after TCRdb re-called the PCR reads with MiXCR. The sample holds 100,000 or so distinct CDR3 sequences, 51% seen once. This TCR was recovered from a male donor with acne. The sequenced material came from blood. The genes are TRBV12-3 or TRBV12-4 and TRBJ1-3, with D tentatively TRBD1 (5 bases). The CDR3 here is CASSTTGPLSGNTIYF. The CDR3 DNA reads as TGTGCCAGCAGCACAACAGGACCACTCTCTGGAAACACCATATATTTT.